The present entry profiles one T cell receptor (beta chain) with its context. This sample was included in a study of shared clonotypes between healthy human individuals. J was trimmed by 2 bases and V by 0 bases; bases with no gene match: 1. The CDR3 length is 14 residues. The V gene's germline CDR1 is SGHTS and CDR2 YDEGEE. The naive CD8 population came from CD45RO-negative cells selected for CCR7, without terminally differentiated effector memory CD45RA+ cells. The assay was immunoSEQ multiplex PCR, and TCRdb's table has in-frame clones only and misses some. The repertoire holds around 550,000 clones, roughly 95% seen once, with around 0.12% in the top ten.

The gene calls are TRBV5-8 and TRBJ2-7; 8 nucleotides match TRBD2. This TCR was recovered from a woman under 40 in good health. Sequencing was done on a sample of naive CD8+ T cells sorted from blood. This CDR3 reads CASSLALAAYEQYF. The CDR3 bases are TGTGCCAGCAGCTTGGCACTAGCGGCCTACGAGCAGTACTTC. Using reference TRBV5-8 and TRBJ2-7 for the parts outside the CDR3, the full variable domain is EAGVTQSPTHLIKTRGQQATLRCSPISGHTSVYWYQQALGLGLQFLLWYDEGEERNRGNFPPRFSGRQFPNYSSELNVNALELEDSALYLCASSLALAAYEQYFGPGTRLTVT.